The T cell receptor (beta chain) under discussion was sequenced for a study of T-cell reconstitution after alpha-beta-depleted transplantation in children. Unique molecular identifiers were built into the TCRbeta library. MiXCR, run by TCRdb on the PCR reads, gives a single entry per CDR3 protein. The sample records roughly 200,000 distinct CDR3 sequences, roughly 15% being singletons. This clonotype turned up a few times. The germline gives CDR1 SNHLY, CDR2 FYNNEI. V gave up 3 bases and J gave up 5 bases; unmatched junction bases: 6. The length of the CDR3 is 14 residues. The specimen was PBMCs from the stem cell graft donor, collected from the stem cell graft. This chain joins TRBV2 and TRBJ2-5; 7 positions match TRBD1. This TCR was recovered from a human donor who donated a stem cell graft to a child with acute lymphoblastic leukemia. As DNA, the CDR3 is TGTGCCAGCAGTGATATCGACAGGGAGGAGACCCAGTACTTC. Translating it yields CASSDIDREETQYF.